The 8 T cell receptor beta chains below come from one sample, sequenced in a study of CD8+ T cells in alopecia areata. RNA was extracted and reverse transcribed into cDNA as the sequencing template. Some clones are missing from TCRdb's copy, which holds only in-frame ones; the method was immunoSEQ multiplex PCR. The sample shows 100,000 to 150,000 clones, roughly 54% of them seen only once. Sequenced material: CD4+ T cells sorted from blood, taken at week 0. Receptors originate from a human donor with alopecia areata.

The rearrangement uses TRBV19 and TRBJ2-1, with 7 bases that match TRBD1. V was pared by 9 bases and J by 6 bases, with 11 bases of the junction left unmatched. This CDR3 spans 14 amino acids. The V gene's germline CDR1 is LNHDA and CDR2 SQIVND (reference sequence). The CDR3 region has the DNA TGTGCCAGCAGTCCTCGAGGGGGCGGCAATGAGCAGTTCTTC. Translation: CASSPRGGGNEQFF.

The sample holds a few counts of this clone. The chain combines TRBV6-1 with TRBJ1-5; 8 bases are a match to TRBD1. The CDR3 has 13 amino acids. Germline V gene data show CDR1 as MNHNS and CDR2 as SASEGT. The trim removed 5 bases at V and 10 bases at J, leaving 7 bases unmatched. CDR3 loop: CASSQDRERPQHF. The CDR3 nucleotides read TGTGCCAGCAGTCAGGACAGGGAGCGACCCCAGCATTTT.

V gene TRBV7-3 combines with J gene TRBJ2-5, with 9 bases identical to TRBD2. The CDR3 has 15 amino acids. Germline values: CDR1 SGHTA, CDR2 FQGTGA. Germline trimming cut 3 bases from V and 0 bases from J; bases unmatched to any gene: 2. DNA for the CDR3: TGTGCCAGCAGCTTTCAGCGGGGGGACCAAGAGACCCAGTACTTC. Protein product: CASSFQRGDQETQYF.

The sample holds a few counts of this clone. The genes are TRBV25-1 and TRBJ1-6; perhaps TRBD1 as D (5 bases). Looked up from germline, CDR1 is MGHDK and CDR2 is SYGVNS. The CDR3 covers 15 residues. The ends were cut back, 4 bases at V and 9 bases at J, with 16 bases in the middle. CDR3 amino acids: CASSVRGSWGSPLHF. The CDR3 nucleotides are TGTGCCAGCAGTGTAAGGGGTAGTTGGGGTTCACCCCTCCACTTT.

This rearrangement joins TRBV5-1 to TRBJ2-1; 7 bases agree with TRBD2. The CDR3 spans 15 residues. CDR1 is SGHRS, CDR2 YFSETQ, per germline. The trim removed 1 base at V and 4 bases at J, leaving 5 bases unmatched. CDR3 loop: CASSLSSGRYNEQFF. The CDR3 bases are TGCGCCAGCAGCTTGTCTAGCGGTCGTTACAATGAGCAGTTCTTC. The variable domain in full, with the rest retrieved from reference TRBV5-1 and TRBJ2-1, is KAGVTQTPRYLIKTRGQQVTLSCSPISGHRSVSWYQQTPGQGLQFLFEYFSETQRNKGNFPGRFSGRQFSNSRSEMNVSTLELGDSALYLCASSLSSGRYNEQFFGPGTRLTVL.

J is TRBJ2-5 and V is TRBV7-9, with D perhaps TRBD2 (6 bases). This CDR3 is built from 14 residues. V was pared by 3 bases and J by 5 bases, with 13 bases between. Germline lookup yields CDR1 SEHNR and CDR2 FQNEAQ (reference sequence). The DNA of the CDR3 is TGTGCCAGCAGCTTTGGAGGGTGGAGCGAGACCCAGTACTTC. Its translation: CASSFGGWSETQYF. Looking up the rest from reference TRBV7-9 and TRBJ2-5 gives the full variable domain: DTGVSQNPRHKITKRGQNVTFRCDPISEHNRLYWYRQTLGQGPEFLTYFQNEAQLEKSRLLSDRFSAERPKGSFSTLEIQRTEQGDSAMYLCASSFGGWSETQYFGPGTRLLVL.

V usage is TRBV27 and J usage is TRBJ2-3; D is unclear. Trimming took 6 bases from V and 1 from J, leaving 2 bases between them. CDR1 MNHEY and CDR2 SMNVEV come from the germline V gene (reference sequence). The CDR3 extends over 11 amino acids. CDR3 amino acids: CASRGTDTQYF. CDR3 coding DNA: TGTGCCAGCAGAGGCACAGATACGCAGTATTTT.

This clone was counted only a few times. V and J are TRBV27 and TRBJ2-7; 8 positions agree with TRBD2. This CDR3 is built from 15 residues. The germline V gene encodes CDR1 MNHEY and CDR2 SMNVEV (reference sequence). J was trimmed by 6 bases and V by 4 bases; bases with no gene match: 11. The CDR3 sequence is CASSSGVSGTVEQYF. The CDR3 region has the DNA TGTGCCAGCAGTTCAGGGGTTAGCGGGACGGTCGAGCAGTACTTC.